The 21 T cell receptor beta chains listed next were all sequenced from one sample in a study of T cell responses to AZD1222 COVID-19 vaccine. Libraries were prepared by immunoSEQ multiplex PCR; TCRdb keeps only in-frame clonotypes and omits some of them. The repertoire holds about 93,000 clones, with around nine tenths as singletons. Specimen: peripheral blood, collected on day 0 of MenACWY control vaccination. The source of these receptors is an adult in good health.

This chain joins TRBV13 and TRBJ2-7; TRBD2 is a possible D gene (6 bases). This CDR3 is 12 amino acids long. The germline V and J ends were trimmed by 3 bases and 5 bases, with 8 bases remaining between them. The germline V gene encodes CDR1 PRHDT and CDR2 FYEKMQ (reference sequence). As DNA, the CDR3 is TGTGCCAGCAGCTTGGGAGGAAACGAGCAGTACTTC. Its translation is CASSLGGNEQYF.

This clone was observed once. The CDR3 DNA reads as TGTGCCAGCAGTACTAGCGGGCTCACCGGGGAGCTGTTTTTT. This codes for CASSTSGLTGELFF. This sequence joins TRBV6-5 and TRBJ2-2; TRBD2 aligns across 9 bases. Unmatched junction bases numbered 2, after V lost 5 bases and J lost 4 bases. Per the germline V gene, CDR1 is MNHEY and CDR2 is SVGAGI. This CDR3 is built from 14 residues.

In nucleotides, the CDR3 is TGTGCCAGCAGTGACTTCAGGGGAGAGGATGAAAAACTGTTTTTT. This gives the protein CASSDFRGEDEKLFF. The J gene is TRBJ1-4, the V gene TRBV2; D is possibly TRBD1 (6 bases). The V gene's germline CDR1 is SNHLY and CDR2 FYNNEI. There are 15 residues in the CDR3. V lost 3 bases, J lost 6 bases, and 14 bases lay in between.

The chain joins TRBV7-6 to TRBJ2-7, with D possibly called TRBD1 or TRBD2 (5 bases each). The V gene lost 1 base and the J gene lost 2 bases, with 15 bases spanning the gap. The CDR3 consists of 16 residues. The germline V gene encodes CDR1 SGHVS and CDR2 FNYEAQ. CDR3 nucleotides: TGTGCCAGCAGCTTAGGTGTGGGGGTCCCCACCTACGAGCAGTACTTC. Translating gives CASSLGVGVPTYEQYF.

The chain joins TRBV19 to TRBJ2-2; a weak D match, TRBD2 (6 bases). Trimming pared 4 bases from V and 0 bases from J, leaving 12 bases between. CDR3 length: 16 amino acids. Per germline, CDR1 LNHDA and CDR2 SQIVND (reference sequence). The CDR3 coding sequence is TGTGCCAGTAGTACCCTAGCGTCCCCGAACACCGGGGAGCTGTTTTTT. This gives the protein CASSTLASPNTGELFF.

This chain connects TRBV6-2 or TRBV6-3 to TRBJ1-2; no clear D. This CDR3 spans 13 amino acids. The germline CDR1 and CDR2 sequences are MNHEY and SVGEGT. Trimming removed 4 bases at V and 6 bases at J, with 12 bases between. As DNA, the CDR3 is TGTGCCAGCAGTTTTTCAGATCCCAATGGCTACACCTTC. Translated, it gives CASSFSDPNGYTF.

The chain recombines TRBV5-1 with TRBJ1-2; 7 nucleotides line up with TRBD1. Germline assignment: CDR1 SGHRS and CDR2 YFSETQ. V lost 4 bases, J lost 8 bases, and 8 bases stayed unmatched. This CDR3 is built from 13 residues. CDR3 amino acids: CASSVEGQYGYTF. CDR3 DNA sequence: TGCGCCAGCAGCGTCGAGGGACAGTACGGCTACACCTTC.

The CDR3 DNA sequence: TGTGCCAGCAGCTTGCTCACACTAGCGGGGGGGCAATACAATGAGCAGTTCTTC. Translated, it gives CASSLLTLAGGQYNEQFF. This chain uses TRBV5-4 with TRBJ2-1; TRBD2 matches at 13 bases. CDR1 SGHNT and CDR2 YYREEE come from the germline V gene (reference sequence). Trimming at V came to 1 base and at J to 4 bases, leaving 8 bases not matched to a gene. The CDR3 has 18 residues. Full variable domain (remainder filled in from reference TRBV5-4 and TRBJ2-1): ETGVTQSPTHLIKTRGQQVTLRCSSQSGHNTVSWYQQALGQGPQFIFQYYREEENGRGNFPPRFSGLQFPNYSSELNVNALELDDSALYLCASSLLTLAGGQYNEQFFGPGTRLTVL.

This chain connects TRBV20-1 to TRBJ2-2; 11 bases match TRBD2. Trimming at V came to 3 bases and at J to 8 bases, leaving 8 bases not matched to a gene. The CDR3 covers 15 residues. Germline-derived CDR1 and CDR2 are DFQATT and SNEGSKA (reference sequence). The CDR3 is CSASASGGLLGELFF. The DNA of the CDR3 is TGCAGTGCTAGTGCTAGCGGGGGGCTCTTAGGGGAGCTGTTTTTT.

The gene calls are TRBV6-5 and TRBJ1-4; TRBD1 might be the D (5 bases). CDR3 length: 14 residues. CDR1 is MNHEY, CDR2 SVGAGI, per germline. Trimming removed 7 bases at V and 8 bases at J, with 17 bases between. Written as DNA, the CDR3 is TGTGCCAGCAAGACAGTAGGGGCTGGCGAAAAACTGTTTTTT. It is translated as CASKTVGAGEKLFF.

The CDR3 sequence: CASLNPGQLAYSNQPQHF. The CDR3 DNA sequence: TGTGCCAGCCTAAACCCGGGACAGCTAGCCTATAGCAATCAGCCCCAGCATTTT. This chain connects TRBV5-8 to TRBJ1-5; 7 positions match TRBD1. In germline, CDR1 is SGHTS, CDR2 YDEGEE. V was pared by 7 bases and J by 0 bases, with 16 bases of the junction left unmatched. The CDR3 extends over 18 amino acids.

The V call is TRBV11-3, the J call TRBJ1-2, with 7 bases matching TRBD1. This CDR3 is built from 18 residues. J gave up 3 bases and V 4 bases, and 17 bases lay outside the gene matches. In germline, CDR1 is SGHNT, CDR2 YENEEA. CDR3 coding DNA: TGTGCCAGCAGCTCGCCCCTATTGGGGACAGTCGGGGACTATGGCTACACCTTC. It codes for CASSSPLLGTVGDYGYTF. The complete variable domain, with remaining parts taken from reference TRBV11-3 and TRBJ1-2, reads EAGVVQSPRYKIIEKKQPVAFWCNPISGHNTLYWYLQNLGQGPELLIRYENEEAVDDSQLPKDRFSAERLKGVDSTLKIQPAELGDSAVYLCASSSPLLGTVGDYGYTFGSGTRLTVV.

This clone was recorded once. The chain has TRBV2 and TRBJ1-6; TRBD1 might be the D (5 bases). Germline V gene lookup returns CDR1 SNHLY and CDR2 FYNNEI. CDR3 size: 15 residues. Trimming left V 8 bases short and J 7 bases short, with 18 bases between. CDR3 sequence reads: CASVIPRDRNSPLHF. CDR3 nucleotide sequence: TGTGCCAGCGTCATCCCCCGGGACCGCAATTCACCCCTCCACTTT. Combining the CDR3 with reference TRBV2 and TRBJ1-6 gives the whole variable domain EPEVTQTPSHQVTQMGQEVILRCVPISNHLYFYWYRQILGQKVEFLVSFYNNEISEKSEIFDDQFSVERPDGSNFTLKIRSTKLEDSAMYFCASVIPRDRNSPLHFGNGTRLTVT.

The rearrangement uses TRBV2 and TRBJ2-5, with D unclear. Germline CDR1 SNHLY, CDR2 FYNNEI. V was trimmed by 0 bases and J by 1 base, leaving 6 bases between them. The CDR3 has 14 amino acids. The CDR3 DNA follows: TGTGCCAGCAGTGAAGCTTGGGGCCAAGAGACCCAGTACTTC. Residues: CASSEAWGQETQYF.

The chain employs TRBV3-1 (or the pseudogene TRBV3-2) and TRBJ2-7; tentatively, D is TRBD1 or TRBD2 (5 bases each). The CDR3 totals 14 residues. Trimming stripped 4 bases from V and 2 bases from J, with 12 bases between. Germline CDR1 LGHDT, CDR2 YNNKEL (reference sequence). The CDR3 DNA sequence: TGTGCCAGCAGCCCAAGGGACGCAACCTACGAGCAGTACTTC. As protein: CASSPRDATYEQYF.

This clone came up a few times. The genes are TRBV28 and TRBJ1-6, with 7 bases lining up with TRBD1. The V gene end was trimmed by 8 bases and the J gene end by 4 bases; junction bases not matched to a gene: 5. This CDR3 is built from 14 residues. CDR1 is MDHEN, CDR2 SYDVKM, per germline. DNA for the CDR3: TGTGCCAGCGGCAGGGGGAAATATAATTCACCCCTCCACTTT. It translates to CASGRGKYNSPLHF. Filled out from reference TRBV28 and TRBJ1-6, the complete variable domain reads DVKVTQSSRYLVKRTGEKVFLECVQDMDHENMFWYRQDPGLGLRLIYFSYDVKMKEKGDIPEGYSVSREKKERFSLILESASTNQTSMYLCASGRGKYNSPLHFGNGTRLTVT.

The CDR3 reads CATTDVYEQYF. The DNA of the CDR3 is TGTGCCACGACGGACGTTTACGAGCAGTACTTC. The chain links TRBV28 to TRBJ2-7; D is uncertain. From germline, CDR1 is MDHEN and CDR2 SYDVKM. V lost 10 bases and J lost 4, with 11 bases in between. This CDR3 comprises 11 residues.

The V call is TRBV27, the J call TRBJ2-7; 9 bases line up with TRBD1. J gave up 2 bases and V 5 bases, and 7 bases lay outside the gene matches. Per germline, CDR1 MNHEY and CDR2 SMNVEV (reference sequence). The CDR3 loop spans 15 amino acids. The CDR3 spells CASSETGGAPYEQYF. The CDR3 DNA sequence: TGTGCCAGCAGTGAAACAGGGGGCGCCCCCTACGAGCAGTACTTC.

As to this clone: Other DNA sequences in the same sample also yield this CDR3. This sequence joins TRBV5-6 and TRBJ1-2; TRBD1 agrees at 9 bases. The CDR3 length is 13 residues. V was clipped by 1 base and J by 8 bases; unmatched bases: 3. Germline-derived CDR1 and CDR2 are SGHDT and YYEEEE. CDR3 bases: TGTGCCAGCAGCTTGAGACAGGGGGACGGCTACACCTTC. This codes for CASSLRQGDGYTF.

The chain combines TRBV6-5 with TRBJ2-7, with 8 positions matching TRBD1. This CDR3 is built from 13 residues. The ends lost 2 bases at V and 3 bases at J; junction bases unmatched: 0. CDR1 is MNHEY, CDR2 SVGAGI, per germline. CDR3 nucleotide sequence: TGTGCCAGCAGTTACACAGGGGGCTACGAGCAGTACTTC. The encoded protein is CASSYTGGYEQYF.

The chain has TRBV19 and TRBJ1-1; D call uncertain. CDR1 is LNHDA, CDR2 SQIVND, per germline (reference sequence). Trimming removed 3 bases at V and 7 bases at J, with 21 bases between. The CDR3 spans 16 residues. CDR3 nucleotide sequence: TGTGCCAGTAGTATTCGAGGGCCGGACTTTGGCCATGAAGCTTTCTTT. Translating it yields CASSIRGPDFGHEAFF.